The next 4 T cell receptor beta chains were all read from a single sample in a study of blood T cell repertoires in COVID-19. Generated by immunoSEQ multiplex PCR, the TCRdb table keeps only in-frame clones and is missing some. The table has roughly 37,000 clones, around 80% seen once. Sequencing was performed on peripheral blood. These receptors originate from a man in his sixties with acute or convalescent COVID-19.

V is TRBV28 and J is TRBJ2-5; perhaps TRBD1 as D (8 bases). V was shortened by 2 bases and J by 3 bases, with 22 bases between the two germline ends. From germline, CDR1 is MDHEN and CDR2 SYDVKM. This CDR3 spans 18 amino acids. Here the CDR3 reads CASSLTVGRTGLKETQYF. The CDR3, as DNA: TGTGCCAGCAGTTTAACCGTCGGGAGGACAGGGCTCAAAGAGACCCAGTACTTC. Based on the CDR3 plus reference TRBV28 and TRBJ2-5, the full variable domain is DVKVTQSSRYLVKRTGEKVFLECVQDMDHENMFWYRQDPGLGLRLIYFSYDVKMKEKGDIPEGYSVSREKKERFSLILESASTNQTSMYLCASSLTVGRTGLKETQYFGPGTRLLVL.

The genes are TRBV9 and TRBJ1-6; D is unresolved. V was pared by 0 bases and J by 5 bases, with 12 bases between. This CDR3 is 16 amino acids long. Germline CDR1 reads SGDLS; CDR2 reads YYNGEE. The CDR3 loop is CASSVASASHNSPLHF. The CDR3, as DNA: TGTGCCAGCAGCGTAGCTTCCGCGTCCCATAATTCACCCCTCCACTTT. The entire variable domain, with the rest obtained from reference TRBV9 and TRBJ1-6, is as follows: DSGVTQTPKHLITATGQRVTLRCSPRSGDLSVYWYQQSLDQGLQFLIQYYNGEERAKGNILERFSAQQFPDLHSELNLSSLELGDSALYFCASSVASASHNSPLHFGNGTRLTVT.

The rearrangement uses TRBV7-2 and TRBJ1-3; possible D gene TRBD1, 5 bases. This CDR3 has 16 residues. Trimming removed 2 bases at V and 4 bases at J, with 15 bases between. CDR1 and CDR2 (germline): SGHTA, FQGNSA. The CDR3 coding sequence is TGTGCCAGCAGCTTAACCGTCGGGGGATGGGGAAACACCATATATTTT. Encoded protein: CASSLTVGGWGNTIYF.

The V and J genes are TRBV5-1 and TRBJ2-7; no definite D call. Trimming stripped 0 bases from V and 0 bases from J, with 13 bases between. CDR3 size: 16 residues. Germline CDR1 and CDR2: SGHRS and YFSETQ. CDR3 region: CASSLDSPSLSYEQYF. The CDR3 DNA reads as TGCGCCAGCAGCTTGGATAGCCCTAGTCTCTCCTACGAGCAGTACTTC.